The following is a T cell receptor (beta chain) sequence with its context. What it recognizes is unknown. This specimen comes from a study of shared clonotypes between healthy human individuals. As for the study in general: Three plates were used per donor for CD4 naive, three for CD4 memory, two for CD8 naive and one for CD8 memory.

The germline V gene encodes CDR1 ENHRY and CDR2 SYGVKD. The CDR3 totals 16 residues. Trimming pared 6 bases from V and 4 bases from J, leaving 20 bases between. Original handling: Without quality scores, immunoSEQ junctional reads could not be filtered like full-length reads. TCRdb keeps only in-frame clones here, not all; method: immunoSEQ multiplex PCR. Clone size and the V and J calls come from that table; the DNA yielded D and trimming. The repertoire has some 980,000 clones, over 75% of them found once; the top ten carry about 1.5%. General study results and limits: Sharing across four donors was highest in naive CD4 (roughly 5%) and lowest in memory CD8 (approximately 0.4%).

This chain connects TRBV10-3 to TRBJ2-3, with D perhaps given as TRBD1 or TRBD2 (7 bases each). Sequenced: memory CD4+ T cells sorted from blood. Noted subset: CD45RA-negative fraction. The TCR originated in a man aged 18 to 30 in good health. This CDR3 is CAISHSGGGSADTQYF. The CDR3 nucleotides are TGTGCCATCAGCCACTCAGGGGGGGGCTCGGCAGATACGCAGTATTTT.